This record concerns one TCR beta chain sequence. What antigen it recognizes has not been identified. Base qualities are missing; no much larger clone stands one base away. The sample belongs to a study of Ad26.COV2.S vaccination and SARS-CoV-2 variants (dated by TCRdb to the early 2020s). About the investigation overall: Vaccine-arm donors came from COV1001, a multicentre, randomized, double-blind, placebo-controlled phase I-IIa trial of Ad26.COV2.S in healthy adults. Sequencing of the TCRbeta repertoire served to evaluate the specificity and breadth of SARS-CoV-2-reactive T cell receptors following Ad26.COV2.S vaccination. Investigators did not know the trial group allocation while performing experiments and assessing outcomes. Ad26.COV2.S was administered intramuscularly at 5 x 10^10 or 1 x 10^11 viral particles, either as a single shot or as two shots given 56 days apart. Participants in the trial were split at random into five groups of five each, receiving low-dose or high-dose Ad26.COV2.S once or twice, or else placebo on both occasions. A total of 32 samples were included in the TCR-sequenced set, comprising some 20 Ad26.COV2.S vaccine recipients, 5 placebo recipients and 8 SARS-CoV-2 convalescent individuals. Summary of the overall study and its limitations: The study was not powered to compare responses between vaccine doses or regimens. Comparable non-spike TCR breadth was observed between vaccine and placebo recipients, consistent with only spike being contained in the vaccine. The authors noted that total T cell responses may have been underestimated by the TCR breadth and depth analyses. After vaccination, substantial breadth of spike-specific CD8+ and CD4+ T cell responses was reported. Ad26.COV2.S recipients had higher spike-specific TCR breadth than placebo recipients (P = 0.0014).

The immunoSEQ Assay was the method used to sequence TCRbeta CDR3 regions. After extraction, genomic DNA underwent amplification by bias-controlled multiplex PCR, followed by high-throughput sequencing. In the source study's methods: To quantify the absolute abundance of each unique TCRbeta CDR3 region, sequences were collapsed and filtered. T cell fraction was estimated by normalizing TCRbeta template counts to usable DNA, which was measured by amplifying reference genes present in all nucleated cells. Repertoire TCRs were annotated as SARS-CoV-2-specific when V gene, CDR3 amino acid sequence and J gene were exactly matched to a known reactive TCR set. MIRA supplied the reference SARS-CoV-2 TCR set, which was filtered for enrichment in COVID-19-positive ImmuneCODE repertoires so that public or cross-reactive TCRs were removed. Using the MIRA antigens, annotated TCRs were further analysed by specific ORF or by position within an ORF. Breadth was defined as annotated unique rearrangements over total unique productive rearrangements; depth was the summed frequency of those rearrangements. Group comparisons of TCR breadth used two-sided Wilcoxon rank-sum tests. TCRdb limited this immuneACCESS table to in-frame rearrangements with V and J called. A share of clones is missing; checked studies link under half to unresolved V genes, and the rest is unexplained. Clonal size and the V and J genes are those of that table, whereas D and trimming came from the DNA. Recorded for this sample are about 680,000 clones; roughly nine tenths of them occurred a single time. Approximately 1.5% of the sample lies in the top ten.

V loses 4 bases, J loses 7 bases, and the germline ends lie 8 bases apart. The germline V gene provides CDR1 MGHDK and CDR2 SYGVNS. The CDR3 spans 13 residues, from the cysteine through the phenylalanine. Here the CDR3 DNA is all that survives: 39 bases in frame from base 1. The treatment or condition label, as the study defines it: around 19 received Ad26.COV2.S at low or high dose, single or two shots; about 5 received placebo; per-sample allocation not given. Repertoires of vaccine and placebo recipients were sequenced from samples collected on day 63 after the first injection. Between 29 July and 7 August 2020, Cohort 1b enrolled about 27 adults aged 18-55 years at one site in Boston, USA. As a vaccine, Ad26.COV2.S was a replication-incompetent adenovirus type 26 vector that expressed a prefusion-stabilized SARS-CoV-2 spike protein derived from the original Wuhan strain.

This sample comprised peripheral blood, obtained in a trial of Ad26.COV2.S vaccine versus placebo. This clonotype was obtained from a person aged 18-65 years who received the Ad26.COV2.S COVID-19 vaccine or a placebo. The receptor chain draws on TRBV25-1 and TRBJ1-6; TRBD1 is possibly the D segment (6 matching bases). Read as DNA, the sequence is TGTGCCAGCAGTGGGGGGGGCAATTCACCCCTCCACTTT. Its protein product is CASSGGGNSPLHF.